What follows is one TCR beta chain and its context. PCR amplification relied on 60 Vbeta primers (plus 13 Jbeta primers). TCRdb keeps only in-frame clones here, not all; method: immunoSEQ multiplex PCR. The data hold 120,000 or so clones, with 80% to 90% observed a single time. This record belongs to a study of cytomegalovirus exposure and HLA in healthy donors. Germline values: CDR1 SGHNT, CDR2 YYREEE (reference sequence). The CDR3 has 14 amino acids. The rearrangement uses TRBV5-4 and TRBJ2-5; 7 nucleotides agree with TRBD2. The DNA end favors TRBJ2-7, so the J call may be wrong. Sequencing input: PBMCs. The sequence derives from a woman between 40 and 55 years old in good health and CMV-seropositive. The CDR3, as DNA: TGTGCCAGCAGCCGGACTAGAGGGTTTGACGAGCAGTACTTC. Translation: CASSRTRGFDEQYF.